What follows are 31 T cell receptor beta chains derived from one specimen sequenced in a study. TCRdb fed the RT-PCR reads into MiXCR, producing one record per CDR3 protein. The table has about 680,000 distinct CDR3 sequences, 12% to 15% seen once. Specimen: memory CD4+ T cells from blood. These receptors came from a female donor in good health, serving as a healthy control.

This clonotype has just a few counts. The rearrangement uses TRBV11-2 and TRBJ2-7; 10 bases fit TRBD2. The CDR3 consists of 14 residues. V trimming: 3 bases; J trimming: 2 bases; junction bases outside the gene matches: 1. From germline, CDR1 is SGHAT and CDR2 FQNNGV. The CDR3 loop reads CASSLTSGPYEQYF. CDR3 DNA: TGTGCCAGCAGCTTGACTAGCGGGCCCTACGAGCAGTACTTC.

J is TRBJ2-6 and V is TRBV27; TRBD1 might be the D (5 bases). This CDR3 region has 16 residues. V was trimmed by 10 bases and J by 0 bases, leaving 16 bases between them. In germline, CDR1 is MNHEY, CDR2 SMNVEV (reference sequence). This CDR3 reads CATGRTLSSGANVLTF. Here the CDR3 DNA reads TGTGCCACCGGACGGACACTAAGCTCTGGGGCCAACGTCCTGACTTTC.

This clonotype has only a few counts. CDR3 amino acids: CASSMDRVTTEAFF. CDR3 nucleotides: TGCGCCAGCAGCATGGACAGGGTGACCACTGAAGCTTTCTTT. The chain has TRBV5-1 and TRBJ1-1, with 8 bases lining up with TRBD1. The CDR3 has 14 amino acids. Germline V gives CDR1 SGHRS, CDR2 YFSETQ. V was pared by 4 bases and J by 4 bases, with 6 bases of the junction left unmatched.

The table lists this clonotype with many counts. The rearrangement joins TRBV11-2 to TRBJ2-5; no definite D call. The germline V gene has CDR1 SGHAT and CDR2 FQNNGV. V was cut by 4 bases and J by 1 base, with 7 bases left in between. The CDR3 extends over 13 amino acids. CDR3 coding DNA: TGTGCCAGCAGCTCCGGCCTCCAAGAGACCCAGTACTTC. It is translated as CASSSGLQETQYF.

A single count supports this clonotype. A read error is possible here, since a much larger clone lies one base away. This sequence joins TRBV24-1 and TRBJ1-2, with D perhaps matching TRBD1 (5 bases). Germline V gene sequence: CDR1 KGHDR, CDR2 SFDVKD. The CDR3 is made up of 12 amino acids. The CDR3 reads CATSRQNYGYSF. DNA of the CDR3: TGTGCCACCAGTCGACAGAACTATGGCTACAGCTTC.

This chain links TRBV18 with TRBJ2-7; TRBD1 is a possible D gene (5 bases). Germline V gene lookup returns CDR1 KGHSH and CDR2 LQKENI. CDR3 length: 16 residues. V shed 0 bases and J shed 1 base, with 13 bases lying between them. In DNA form, the CDR3 reads TGTGCCAGCTCACCACCAAGCACAGGCAGTTCCTACGAGCAGTACTTC. This encodes CASSPPSTGSSYEQYF.

This clonotype showed up just a few times. This chain joins TRBV20-1 and TRBJ2-1; 8 nucleotides align to TRBD2. With 2 bases clipped from V and 7 bases from J, the junction kept 10 bases outside the gene matches. CDR3 length equals 15 residues. Germline CDR1 DFQATT, CDR2 SNEGSKA (reference sequence). Written as DNA, the CDR3 is TGCAGTGCTAGAATCTTTAGCGGGGCAGCTAATGAGCAGTTCTTC. Translating it yields CSARIFSGAANEQFF.

This clonotype has only a few counts. The CDR3 bases are TGTGCCAGCAGCTTGGCCAGGGAGATACGCGAGCAGTACTTC. Translated, it gives CASSLAREIREQYF. V usage is TRBV7-2 and J usage is TRBJ2-7; D could derive from TRBD1 or TRBD2 (5 bases each). V was shortened by 3 bases and J by 6 bases, with 15 bases between the two germline ends. Per the germline V gene, CDR1 is SGHTA and CDR2 is FQGNSA. This CDR3 is built from 14 residues.

The sample holds a few counts of this clonotype. The chain couples TRBV29-1 to TRBJ2-3, with 7 bases fitting TRBD2. This CDR3 region has 15 residues. Germline V gene lookup returns CDR1 SQVTM and CDR2 ANQGSEA. Unmatched junction bases numbered 10, after V lost 7 bases and J lost 0 bases. CDR3 sequence (DNA): TGCAGCGCCGTAGTGGGAGGGTCTAGCACAGATACGCAGTATTTT. This codes for CSAVVGGSSTDTQYF.

This clonotype has just a few counts. This chain joins TRBV12-3 or TRBV12-4 and TRBJ2-2; D is unresolved. The germline V and J ends were trimmed by 8 bases and 3 bases, with 7 bases remaining between them. This CDR3 is 12 amino acids long. Written as DNA, the CDR3 is TGTGCCAGCGCGAAATACACCGGGGAGCTGTTTTTT. Translated, it gives CASAKYTGELFF.

This rearrangement joins TRBV20-1 to TRBJ2-1, with TRBD2 matching over 8 bases. The V gene end was trimmed by 3 bases and the J gene end by 4 bases; junction bases not matched to a gene: 5. The germline gives CDR1 DFQATT, CDR2 SNEGSKA (reference sequence). There are 14 residues in the CDR3. This chain's CDR3 is CSASFPSGYNEQFF. CDR3 nucleotides: TGCAGTGCTAGTTTCCCTAGCGGGTACAATGAGCAGTTCTTC.

About this clonotype itself: A far larger clone is off by one base, so a read error is likely. This rearrangement joins TRBV5-1 to TRBJ2-1, with D perhaps matching TRBD2 (5 bases). The CDR3 runs to 15 residues. In germline, CDR1 is SGHRS, CDR2 YFSETQ. Trimming cost V 0 bases and J 4 bases, with 11 bases left between them. CDR3 sequence (DNA): TGCGCCAGCAGCTTGGGACTATCGGGTTACAATGAGCAGTTCTTC. The encoded protein is CASSLGLSGYNEQFF.

This clonotype came up a few times. This chain joins TRBV7-8 and TRBJ2-3; TRBD2 is a possible D gene (5 bases). This CDR3 comprises 15 residues. Per germline, CDR1 SGHVS and CDR2 FQNEAQ. V lost 5 bases and J lost 0, with 12 bases in between. The CDR3 coding sequence is TGTGCCAGCAGCGTTCGGGAAGTCAGCACAGATACGCAGTATTTT. Its protein product is CASSVREVSTDTQYF.

This clonotype was detected only a few times. V is TRBV5-1 and J is TRBJ1-2; no reliable D call. The CDR3 loop spans 13 amino acids. The ends were cut back, 5 bases at V and 3 bases at J, with 11 bases in the middle. In germline, CDR1 is SGHRS, CDR2 YFSETQ. The CDR3 protein is CASSPGVDYGYTF. The CDR3 DNA reads TGCGCCAGCAGTCCCGGGGTGGACTATGGCTACACCTTC.

This rearrangement joins TRBV6-6 to TRBJ2-7; D perhaps matches TRBD2 (6 bases). The CDR3 is 14 residues long. In germline, CDR1 is MNHNY, CDR2 SVGAGI (reference sequence). V was shortened by 5 bases and J by 8 bases, with 19 bases between the two germline ends. As DNA, the CDR3 is TGTGCCAGCAGTAGGACTATGGACCAGTACAAGCAGTACTTC. Its translation is CASSRTMDQYKQYF.

This clonotype has only a few counts. V is TRBV7-7 and J is TRBJ2-3; a possible D gene is TRBD2 (6 bases). Germline-derived CDR1 and CDR2 are SSHAT and FNYEAQ (reference sequence). Trimming took 5 bases from V and 2 from J, leaving 14 bases between them. The CDR3 loop spans 15 amino acids. The CDR3 loop is CASSPSGGTTDTQYF. The CDR3 nucleotides are TGTGCCAGCAGCCCCTCCGGAGGGACCACAGATACGCAGTATTTT. The full variable domain, its missing parts supplied by reference TRBV7-7 and TRBJ2-3, is GAGVSQSPRYKVTKRGQDVTLRCDPISSHATLYWYQQALGQGPEFLTYFNYEAQPDKSGLPSDRFSAERPEGSISTLTIQRTEQRDSAMYRCASSPSGGTTDTQYFGPGTRLTVL.

In this sample, this clonotype turned up a few times. V and J are TRBV12-3 or TRBV12-4 and TRBJ1-2; D is unclear. The CDR3 contains 15 residues. Trimming pared 3 bases from V and 13 bases from J, leaving 24 bases between. CDR3: CASSFWGRAASSGTF. CDR3 coding DNA: TGTGCCAGCAGTTTCTGGGGTCGGGCAGCCAGCAGCGGCACCTTC.

The chain recombines TRBV19 with TRBJ2-3; D is unresolved. V lost 5 bases and J 2 bases, leaving 8 bases between the germline ends. Germline values: CDR1 LNHDA, CDR2 SQIVND (reference sequence). This CDR3 has 13 residues. The CDR3: CASSRQNTDTQYF. The CDR3 nucleotides are TGTGCCAGTAGTCGGCAGAACACAGATACGCAGTATTTT.

This clonotype was detected many times. The CDR3 protein is CASSFDRRNTEAFF. The DNA of the CDR3 is TGCGCCAGCAGCTTTGACAGGAGAAACACTGAAGCTTTCTTT. This chain uses TRBV5-1 with TRBJ1-1, with D tentatively TRBD1 (6 bases). This CDR3 comprises 14 residues. Trimming removed 2 bases from V and 2 bases from J, with 10 bases in between. CDR1 and CDR2 from the germline V gene are SGHRS and YFSETQ.

The gene calls are TRBV12-3 or TRBV12-4 and TRBJ1-6, with D perhaps matching TRBD1 (6 bases). There are 14 residues in the CDR3. Trimming stripped 5 bases from V and 14 bases from J, with 19 bases between. This CDR3 reads CASSRTAQGMALHF. DNA for the CDR3: TGTGCCAGCAGTAGGACAGCACAAGGGATGGCCCTCCACTTT.

This clonotype has ten or more counts. This chain joins TRBV6-5 and TRBJ1-1, with a tentative D call TRBD1 (5 bases). The CDR3 is 14 amino acids. V was cut by 6 bases and J by 4 bases, with 15 bases left in between. Per germline, CDR1 MNHEY and CDR2 SVGAGI. The DNA for the CDR3 is TGTGCCAGCAGGATCTTAGGTGGGGGCACTGAAGCTTTCTTT. Residues: CASRILGGGTEAFF.

This clonotype turned up a few times. The chain joins TRBV12-3 or TRBV12-4 to TRBJ2-6; 11 nucleotides align to TRBD2. The CDR3 totals 18 residues. J gave up 0 bases and V 6 bases, and 7 bases lay outside the gene matches. The CDR3, as DNA: TGTGCCAGCAGACGACTAGCGGGGCTCAACTCTGGGGCCAACGTCCTGACTTTC. As protein: CASRRLAGLNSGANVLTF.

The chain joins TRBV11-2 to TRBJ2-3; no definite D call. Germline CDR1 and CDR2: SGHAT and FQNNGV. The CDR3 spans 17 residues. Between the trimmed V and J ends, which lost 3 bases and 0 bases, there was a span of 16 bases. The CDR3 bases are TGTGCCAGCAGCTTCACCACTTCCACTGATAGCACAGATACGCAGTATTTT. This encodes CASSFTTSTDSTDTQYF.

The chain couples TRBV7-2 to TRBJ2-7; D is uncertain. This CDR3 is built from 13 residues. Deletions cut 5 bases from V and 6 bases from J, with 14 bases between. CDR1 and CDR2 from the germline V gene are SGHTA and FQGNSA. The CDR3 DNA follows: TGTGCCAGCAGCCCTAATCACCCCTTCGAGCAGTACTTC. It translates to CASSPNHPFEQYF.

This clonotype was seen repeatedly, ten times or more. The gene calls are TRBV20-1 and TRBJ2-1; 9 positions agree with TRBD2. V was clipped by 2 bases and J by 0 bases; unmatched bases: 5. Germline CDR1 is DFQATT and CDR2 is SNEGSKA (reference sequence). CDR3 length: 16 amino acids. The CDR3 protein is CSARKASGISYNEQFF. The CDR3 nucleotides are TGCAGTGCTAGAAAGGCTAGCGGGATCTCCTACAATGAGCAGTTCTTC.

This clonotype was observed at least ten times. The chain employs TRBV29-1 and TRBJ1-1; D is ambiguous. This CDR3 region has 14 residues. Germline values: CDR1 SQVTM, CDR2 ANQGSEA. Deletions cut 7 bases from V and 1 base from J, with 16 bases between. Written as DNA, the CDR3 is TGCAGCGCTAACTACCCGGGAACGAACACTGAAGCTTTCTTT. It is translated as CSANYPGTNTEAFF. Combining the CDR3 with reference TRBV29-1 and TRBJ1-1 gives the whole variable domain SAVISQKPSRDICQRGTSLTIQCQVDSQVTMMFWYRQQPGQSLTLIATANQGSEATYESGFVIDKFPISRPNLTFSTLTVSNMSPEDSSIYLCSANYPGTNTEAFFGQGTRLTVV.

This clonotype appeared many times. The V call is TRBV4-3, the J call TRBJ1-5; no clear D. CDR1 and CDR2 (germline): LGHNA, YSLEER. This CDR3 spans 15 amino acids. Trimming took 0 bases from V and 4 from J, leaving 10 bases between them. CDR3 in DNA: TGCGCCAGCAGCCAAGACAGAAAAGTGAATCAGCCCCAGCATTTT. It specifies CASSQDRKVNQPQHF.

This clonotype was counted between two and nine times. The V and J genes are TRBV2 and TRBJ1-2; 8 bases are shared with TRBD1. Germline CDR1 reads SNHLY; CDR2 reads FYNNEI. The CDR3 length is 14 residues. J lost 3 bases, V lost 5 bases, and 5 bases had no gene match. This CDR3 reads CASSIQGVYYGYTF. Here the CDR3 DNA reads TGTGCCAGCAGTATACAGGGGGTTTACTATGGCTACACCTTC.

This clonotype was observed many times. The genes are TRBV7-9 and TRBJ2-7, with 8 bases that match TRBD2. Per germline, CDR1 SEHNR and CDR2 FQNEAQ (reference sequence). The CDR3 consists of 13 residues. V was clipped by 6 bases and J by 4 bases; unmatched bases: 5. The CDR3 nucleotides read TGTGCCAGCAGAAAGCGGGAGACATACGAGCAGTACTTC. Its protein product is CASRKRETYEQYF.

This clonotype was recorded at least ten times. This chain connects TRBV20-1 to TRBJ2-7; TRBD1 is a possible D gene (5 bases). The CDR3 totals 12 residues. Trimming took 5 bases from V and 1 from J, leaving 9 bases between them. From germline, CDR1 is DFQATT and CDR2 SNEGSKA (reference sequence). The CDR3 region has the DNA TGCAGTGCTCAAAGGGGATCCTACGAGCAGTACTTC. It specifies CSAQRGSYEQYF.

This chain connects TRBV18 to TRBJ2-2; a possible D gene is TRBD2 (6 bases). The length of the CDR3 is 17 residues. Trimming pared 1 base from V and 0 bases from J, leaving 12 bases between. The germline V gene has CDR1 KGHSH and CDR2 LQKENI. The CDR3 region is CASSPLYAGSNTGELFF. The CDR3 DNA sequence: TGTGCCAGCTCACCACTCTATGCGGGATCGAACACCGGGGAGCTGTTTTTT.